A single sample is the source of the 3 T cell receptor beta chains below, sequenced in a study of T cell repertoires in cytomegalovirus infection. TCRdb processed the reads anew with MiXCR; each CDR3 protein has one entry. The profile shows 680,000 or so distinct CDR3 sequences, approximately 34% of them singletons. The material sequenced was PBMCs. All receptors come from a human donor in good health (CMV status not recorded). Some clones in this sample may be carry-over from other donors' samples.

This clonotype occurred many times. This rearrangement joins TRBV7-2 to TRBJ2-7, with TRBD2 identical over 11 bases. Trimming at V came to 3 bases and at J to 2 bases, leaving 3 bases not matched to a gene. The CDR3 sequence is 15 residues long. Germline loops: CDR1 SGHTA, CDR2 FQGNSA. In nucleotides, the CDR3 is TGTGCCAGCAGCTTCACTAGCGGGAGCGCCTACGAGCAGTACTTC. Its translation is CASSFTSGSAYEQYF.

This rearrangement joins TRBV2 to TRBJ2-1; D not resolved. CDR1 and CDR2 from the germline V gene are SNHLY and FYNNEI. The CDR3 totals 13 residues. Deletions cut 7 bases from V and 4 bases from J, with 11 bases between. The CDR3 here is CASKQTNYNEQFF. CDR3 sequence (DNA): TGTGCCAGCAAACAGACAAATTACAATGAGCAGTTCTTC.

As concerns this clonotype: A read error may explain this, as a much larger clone is one base away. J is TRBJ1-2 and V is TRBV7-2; D may be TRBD1 (6 bases). Trimming removed 5 bases from V and 7 bases from J, with 20 bases in between. Per germline, CDR1 SGHTA and CDR2 FQGNSA. CDR3 length: 15 residues. CDR3 region: CASSPIEGVFGGYTF. The CDR3 bases are TGTGCCAGCAGCCCCATAGAGGGGGTTTTTGGTGGCTACACCTTC.